One sample yielded the 25 T cell receptor beta chains listed below, sequenced in a study of tumor and adjacent non-tumor tissue in lung cancer. A modified ARM-PCR protocol with three rounds of nested PCR amplified TCRbeta. TCRdb itself ran the multiplex PCR reads through MiXCR, one entry per CDR3 protein. Here the sample spans about 48,000 distinct CDR3 sequences, under 75% being singletons. RNA was extracted from bulk tissue without any cell sorting. This non-tumor lung sample came from over 3 cm beyond the tumor edge. Sequenced input: distant non-tumor lung tissue. These TCRs come from a woman between 70 and 85 years old with non-small cell lung cancer.

Comments on this clonotype: A read error is possible here, since a much larger clone lies one base away. This chain connects TRBV7-8 to TRBJ2-5; the D is unclear. The CDR3 covers 13 residues. Germline V CDR1 and CDR2: SGHVS, FQNEAQ. Trimming cost V 1 base and J 2 bases, with 5 bases left between them. The CDR3, as DNA: TGTGCCAGCAGCTTAGTAATACAAGAGACCCAGTACTTC. This sequence encodes CASSLVIQETQYF.

With regard to this clonotype: The junction shows a germline mismatch at one end, possibly a read error. V is TRBV7-8 and J is TRBJ1-2; D gene ambiguous. Germline CDR1 SGHVS, CDR2 FQNEAQ. This CDR3 comprises 15 residues. CDR3 coding DNA: TGTGCCAGCAGCTTAGAAGGACCGAATAACTGTGGCCACACCTTC. Amino acid sequence: CASSLEGPNNCGHTF. The variable domain in full, with the rest retrieved from reference TRBV7-8 and TRBJ1-2, is GAGVSQSPRYKVAKRGQDVALRCDPISGHVSLFWYQQALGQGPEFLTYFQNEAQLDKSGLPSDRFFAERPEGSVSTLKIQRTQQEDSAVYLCASSLEGPNNCGHTFGSGTRLTVV.

This clonotype showed up just once. The chain employs TRBV4-2 and TRBJ2-2; D call uncertain. In germline, CDR1 is LGHNA, CDR2 YNFKEQ. The CDR3 loop spans 16 amino acids. Trimming took 0 bases from V and 15 from J, leaving 23 bases between them. The CDR3 nucleotides read TGTGCCAGCAGCCAAGATTGGGCCATGAACACTGGGGAAATGTTTTTT. As protein: CASSQDWAMNTGEMFF.

This clonotype was counted between two and nine times. For the CDR3, the DNA is TGTGCCAGCAGCTGGACTAGCGGGAGTGAGCAGTTCTTC. Translating gives CASSWTSGSEQFF. This chain connects TRBV2 to TRBJ2-1; 13 bases fit TRBD2. The CDR3 spans 13 residues. Germline values: CDR1 SNHLY, CDR2 FYNNEI. Unmatched junction bases numbered 2, after V lost 6 bases and J lost 9 bases. The variable domain in full, with the rest retrieved from reference TRBV2 and TRBJ2-1, is EPEVTQTPSHQVTQMGQEVILRCVPISNHLYFYWYRQILGQKVEFLVSFYNNEISEKSEIFDDQFSVERPDGSNFTLKIRSTKLEDSAMYFCASSWTSGSEQFFGPGTRLTVL.

This clonotype has only a few counts. The junction does not match germline at one end; this may be a read error. The genes are TRBV28 and TRBJ1-1; D is undetermined. CDR1 and CDR2 (germline): MDHEN, SYDVKM. CDR3 length equals 11 residues. CDR3 nucleotide sequence: TGTGCCAGCAGGGAGAACACTGAAACTTTCTTT. Residues: CASRENTETFF.

The chain employs TRBV6-2 or TRBV6-3 and TRBJ2-4, with D possibly called TRBD1 or TRBD2 (5 bases each). CDR3 length: 16 residues. Germline CDR1 reads MNHEY; CDR2 reads SVGEGT. Deletions cut 8 bases from V and 5 bases from J, with 22 bases between. This CDR3 reads CASGRHRTGAENIQYF. The CDR3 nucleotides are TGTGCCAGCGGCAGACACAGGACCGGGGCCGAAAACATTCAGTACTTC.

This clonotype was counted only a few times. This may be a read error: a much more frequent sequence differs by one nucleotide. For the CDR3, the DNA is TGTGCCAGCAGCCTCCCCCAGTCAGATATGCAGTATTTT. This translates into CASSLPQSDMQYF. The chain recombines TRBV7-9 with TRBJ2-3; D unresolved. Germline CDR1 reads SEHNR; CDR2 reads FQNEAQ (reference sequence). The CDR3 is 13 amino acids.

This clonotype was recorded only once. One end of the junction varies from germline; a read error may be responsible. The chain links TRBV6-5 to TRBJ2-7; tentative D call: TRBD2 (5 bases). In germline, CDR1 is MNHEY, CDR2 SVGAGI. This CDR3 is 14 amino acids long. The CDR3 here is CASSAGLGSYEQYF. Written as DNA, the CDR3 is TGTGCCAGCAGTGCCGGACTGGGATCCTACGAGCAATACTTC.

Turning to this clonotype: One end of the junction does not line up with germline, which may come from a read error. This rearrangement joins TRBV29-1 to TRBJ2-7, with D perhaps matching TRBD1 or TRBD2 (6 bases each). This CDR3 comprises 13 residues. CDR1 and CDR2 from the germline V gene are SQVTM and ANQGSEA. CDR3 nucleotide sequence: TGTAGCGTTGGAGAGCGACAGGACTACGAGCAATACTTC. Protein: CSVGERQDYEQYF.

The rearrangement uses TRBV11-1 and TRBJ2-1; the match to TRBD2 covers 8 bases. The germline gives CDR1 SGHAT, CDR2 FQDESV (reference sequence). V lost 0 bases and J lost 10; bases outside the gene matches: 11. The CDR3 totals 16 residues. The CDR3 loop reads CASSLALAGLYHEQFF. In DNA form, the CDR3 reads TGTGCCAGCAGCTTAGCCCTAGCGGGCCTATACCACGAGCAGTTCTTC.

Worth noting for this clonotype: Compared with germline, one end of the junction differs, possibly owing to a read error. The chain recombines TRBV11-3 with TRBJ1-1; 7 bases are shared with TRBD1. The CDR3 is 14 residues long. CDR1 and CDR2 (germline): SGHNT, YENEEA. The CDR3 spells CVSSSRQGYTEAFF. The CDR3 DNA sequence: TGTGTCAGCAGCTCAAGACAGGGCTACACTGAAGCTTTCTTT.

The chain recombines TRBV7-9 with TRBJ2-1, with 7 bases that match TRBD2. Losses at the gene ends were 4 bases for V and 8 bases for J; bases not matched to a gene: 8. Germline assignment: CDR1 SEHNR and CDR2 FQNEAQ (reference sequence). This CDR3 has 14 residues. The CDR3 sequence: CASSSSGGGDEQFF. The CDR3 DNA sequence: TGTGCCAGCAGCTCCTCGGGGGGAGGGGATGAGCAGTTCTTC.

This chain connects TRBV28 to TRBJ1-2; no clear D. This CDR3 has 13 amino acids. Between the trimmed V and J ends, which lost 7 bases and 0 bases, there was a span of 9 bases. Germline V gene data show CDR1 as MDHEN and CDR2 as SYDVKM. This CDR3 reads CASITGANYGYTF. Written as DNA, the CDR3 is TGTGCCAGCATCACGGGAGCTAACTATGGCTACACCTTC.

This clonotype was recorded many times. V is TRBV5-6 and J is TRBJ1-5, with TRBD1 as a possible D gene (5 bases). V shed 0 bases and J shed 3 bases, with 7 bases lying between them. CDR3 length: 14 amino acids. Germline values: CDR1 SGHDT, CDR2 YYEEEE. The CDR3 spells CASSLGTFNQPQHF. The CDR3 DNA follows: TGTGCCAGCAGCTTGGGGACATTCAATCAGCCCCAGCATTTT.

The rearrangement links TRBV20-1 to TRBJ2-4; no firm D call. The CDR3 extends over 12 amino acids. V was shortened by 6 bases and J by 7 bases, with 13 bases between the two germline ends. The germline CDR1 and CDR2 sequences are DFQATT and SNEGSKA (reference sequence). The CDR3 DNA reads as TGCAGTGCATGTGGGAACCTGAACATTCAGTACTTC. This sequence encodes CSACGNLNIQYF.

This clonotype is medium-sized within its sample. The V call is TRBV11-3, the J call TRBJ2-5; TRBD2 matches 8 bases. J lost 1 base, V lost 4 bases, and 2 bases had no gene match. The CDR3 is made up of 14 amino acids. CDR1 is SGHNT, CDR2 YENEEA, per germline. The CDR3 DNA reads TGTGCCAGCAGCTCCGGGACTAGCCAAGAGACCCAGTACTTC. It specifies CASSSGTSQETQYF.

A word on this clonotype: At one boundary the junction diverges from the germline segment, which might be a read error. The rearrangement uses TRBV13 and TRBJ2-7, with 8 bases aligning to TRBD2. Germline assignment: CDR1 PRHDT and CDR2 FYEKMQ (reference sequence). The CDR3 spans 14 residues. The CDR3 DNA is TGTGACAGCAGCACTCGGGGGGGAAGCTACGAGCAGTACTTC. Translating gives CDSSTRGGSYEQYF.

This clonotype was observed many times. The chain employs TRBV7-9 and TRBJ2-5; D may be TRBD1 (6 bases). The CDR3 sequence is 15 residues long. Per germline, CDR1 SEHNR and CDR2 FQNEAQ (reference sequence). V was cut by 7 bases and J by 0 bases, with 15 bases left in between. This CDR3 is CASTNRESYQETQYF. As DNA, the CDR3 is TGTGCCAGCACCAACAGGGAGTCGTACCAAGAGACCCAGTACTTC. The full variable domain, in which reference TRBV7-9 and TRBJ2-5 provide the parts outside the CDR3, is DTGVSQNPRHKITKRGQNVTFRCDPISEHNRLYWYRQTLGQGPEFLTYFQNEAQLEKSRLLSDRFSAERPKGSFSTLEIQRTEQGDSAMYLCASTNRESYQETQYFGPGTRLLVL.

J is TRBJ2-3 and V is TRBV7-9; 7 nucleotides align to TRBD2. The CDR3 is 16 amino acids. The V and J ends lost 4 bases and 5 bases, in that order; junction bases with no gene match: 12. In germline, CDR1 is SEHNR, CDR2 FQNEAQ (reference sequence). The CDR3 is CASSSSEREGIDTQYF. The CDR3, as DNA: TGTGCCAGCAGCTCCTCTGAGAGGGAGGGCATAGATACGCAGTATTTT.

Notes on this clonotype: One end of the junction is discordant with germline, which a read error may explain. This chain uses TRBV6-2 or TRBV6-3 with TRBJ1-1; the D is unclear. The CDR3 extends over 14 amino acids. Germline V gene lookup returns CDR1 MNHEY and CDR2 SVGEGT. The CDR3 DNA sequence: TGTGGCAGCAGTTACAAGGGAATGAACACTGAAGCTTTCTTT. As protein: CGSSYKGMNTEAFF.

J is TRBJ2-2 and V is TRBV28; 8 bases are a match to TRBD2. The germline V gene encodes CDR1 MDHEN and CDR2 SYDVKM. The CDR3 runs 12 residues. With 11 bases clipped from V and 13 bases from J, the junction kept 12 bases outside the gene matches. As DNA, the CDR3 is TGTGCCGGCCGAGGGAGCGGGAGTATGCTGTTTTTT. Translated: CAGRGSGSMLFF.

CDR3 in DNA: TGTGCCGGTAGCAACGAACTGGGAAACAGGCAGTACTTC. Translated, it gives CAGSNELGNRQYF. This rearrangement joins TRBV5-4 to TRBJ2-7; D is unresolved. V dropped 10 bases and J dropped 9 bases, with 23 bases sitting between them. The CDR3 spans 13 residues. Germline lookup yields CDR1 SGHNT and CDR2 YYREEE (reference sequence).

Notes on this clonotype: Germline and junction disagree at one end, which may indicate a read error. The V and J genes are TRBV24-1 and TRBJ2-4; TRBD1 matches 7 bases. This CDR3 is 18 amino acids long. Germline CDR1 KGHDR, CDR2 SFDVKD. The CDR3 region has the DNA TGTGCCTCCGAGATTGGGACAGTGACATTCGTGGCCAAGAACATTCAGTACTTC. Translating gives CASEIGTVTFVAKNIQYF.

This clonotype qualifies as large (0.1 to 1%). In DNA form, the CDR3 reads TGTGCCAGCAGTTACTCTCGGACAGGGGGATTGAACACTGAAGCTTTCTTT. Translating it yields CASSYSRTGGLNTEAFF. The rearrangement uses TRBV6-5 and TRBJ1-1; 10 bases match TRBD1. The CDR3 sequence is 17 residues long. V was clipped by 0 bases and J by 0 bases; unmatched bases: 4. Germline V CDR1 and CDR2: MNHEY, SVGAGI.

This clonotype was recorded once. The chain combines TRBV11-2 with TRBJ2-5; either TRBD1 or TRBD2 may supply D (7 bases each). This CDR3 has 15 amino acids. Germline loops: CDR1 SGHAT, CDR2 FQNNGV. V shed 5 bases and J shed 2 bases, with 15 bases lying between them. The CDR3: CASSQGGTLQETQYF. CDR3 in DNA: TGTGCCAGCAGCCAGGGGGGGACCCTACAAGAGACCCAGTACTTC.